The 5 T cell receptor beta chains below come from one sample, sequenced in a study of T cell changes during pregnancy in multiple sclerosis. The assay was immunoSEQ multiplex PCR, and TCRdb's table has in-frame clones only and misses some. The table has roughly 93,000 clones, roughly 90% seen once. The specimen comprised peripheral blood, sampled before pregnancy. The receptors here all came from a female donor with multiple sclerosis, enrolled in a pregnancy study.

This chain links TRBV19 with TRBJ1-1, with D hard to call. CDR3 length: 15 amino acids. The V gene's germline CDR1 is LNHDA and CDR2 SQIVND (reference sequence). V gave up 3 bases and J gave up 0 bases, with 11 bases separating them. CDR3 sequence: CASSINGGVNTEAFF. CDR3 bases: TGTGCCAGTAGTATTAACGGAGGTGTGAACACTGAAGCTTTCTTT.

The chain employs TRBV15 and TRBJ2-1, with TRBD2 matching 8 bases. Looked up from germline, CDR1 is LNHNV and CDR2 is YYDKDF (reference sequence). V lost 8 bases, J lost 7 bases, and 13 bases stayed unmatched. This CDR3 is 15 amino acids long. For the CDR3, the DNA is TGTGCCACCCTCCCGAGGAGCGGGAGTGGGAATGAGCAGTTCTTC. Translated, it gives CATLPRSGSGNEQFF.

This chain links TRBV4-3 with TRBJ2-7; 9 positions agree with TRBD1. CDR1 LGHNA and CDR2 YSLEER come from the germline V gene. V was clipped by 2 bases and J by 2 bases; unmatched bases: 10. CDR3 size: 17 residues. The chain's CDR3 is CASSQLTGQGRTYEQYF. CDR3 nucleotide sequence: TGCGCCAGCAGCCAACTCACGGGACAGGGTAGAACCTACGAGCAGTACTTC.

This chain connects TRBV27 to TRBJ1-4; D is unresolved. Deletions cut 5 bases from V and 10 bases from J, with 17 bases between. Germline V lookup: CDR1 MNHEY, CDR2 SMNVEV (reference sequence). This CDR3 spans 14 amino acids. The CDR3 here is CASSPSVASGKLFF. DNA for the CDR3: TGTGCCAGCAGTCCCTCGGTAGCGAGTGGAAAACTGTTTTTT.

The chain joins TRBV19 to TRBJ2-7; D is ambiguous. CDR1 LNHDA and CDR2 SQIVND come from the germline V gene (reference sequence). Deletions cut 1 base from V and 0 bases from J, with 10 bases between. CDR3 length: 15 residues. CDR3 sequence reads: CASSIGLLPSYEQYF. Here the CDR3 DNA reads TGTGCCAGTAGTATAGGACTCCTCCCCTCCTACGAGCAGTACTTC.